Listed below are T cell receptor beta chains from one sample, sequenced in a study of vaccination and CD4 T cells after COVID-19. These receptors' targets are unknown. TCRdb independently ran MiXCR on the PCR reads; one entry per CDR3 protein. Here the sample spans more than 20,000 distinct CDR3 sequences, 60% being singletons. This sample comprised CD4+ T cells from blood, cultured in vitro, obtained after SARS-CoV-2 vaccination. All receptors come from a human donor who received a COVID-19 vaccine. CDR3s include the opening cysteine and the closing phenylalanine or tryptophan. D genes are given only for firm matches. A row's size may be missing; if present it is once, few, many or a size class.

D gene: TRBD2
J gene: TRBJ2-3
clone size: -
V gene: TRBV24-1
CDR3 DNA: TGTACCACCAGTGATTTATCCCAGCGGGGGCTAGATACGCAGTATTTT
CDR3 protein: CTTSDLSQRGLDTQYF

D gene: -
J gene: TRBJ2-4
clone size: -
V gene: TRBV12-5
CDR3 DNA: TGTGCTAGTGCCACCTTTAGGGACAAAAACATTCAGTACTTC
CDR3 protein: CASATFRDKNIQYF

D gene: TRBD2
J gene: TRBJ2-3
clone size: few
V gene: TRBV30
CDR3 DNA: TGTGCCTGGGAGGGCGGGGGGGGCAGAGATACGCAGTATTTT
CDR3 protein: CAWEGGGGRDTQYF

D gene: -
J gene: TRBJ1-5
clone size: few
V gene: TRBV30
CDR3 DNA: TGTGCCTGGAGCGACGGACAGATGAATAGCAATCAGCCCCAGCATTTT
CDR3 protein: CAWSDGQMNSNQPQHF

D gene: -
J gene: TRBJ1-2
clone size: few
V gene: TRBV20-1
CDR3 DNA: TGCAGTGCTAGAGATCGTCAGGGTCTGGGGGGCTACACCTTC
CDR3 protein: CSARDRQGLGGYTF

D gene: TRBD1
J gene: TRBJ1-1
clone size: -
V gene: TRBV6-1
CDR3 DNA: TGTGCCAGCAGTGAACTTAACAGGGGCACTGAAGCTTTCTTT
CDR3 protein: CASSELNRGTEAFF

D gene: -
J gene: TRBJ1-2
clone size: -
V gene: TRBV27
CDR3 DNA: TGTGCCAGCAGTCCCCCCGGGGGGAACTATGGCTACACCTTC
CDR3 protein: CASSPPGGNYGYTF

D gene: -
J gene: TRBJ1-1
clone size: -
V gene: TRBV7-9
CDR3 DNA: TGTGCCAGCAGCTTCTCAGGGACCATTATGAACACTGAAGCTTTCTTT
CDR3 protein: CASSFSGTIMNTEAFF

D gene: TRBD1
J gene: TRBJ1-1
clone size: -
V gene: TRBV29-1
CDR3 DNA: TGCAGCGTACACAGGGGAGGCACTGAAGCTTTCTTT
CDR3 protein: CSVHRGGTEAFF

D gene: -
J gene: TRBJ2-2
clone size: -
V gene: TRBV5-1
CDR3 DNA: TGCGCCAGCAGCCCGGGGACGGGGGTCAACACCGGGGAGCTGTTTTTT
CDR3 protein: CASSPGTGVNTGELFF

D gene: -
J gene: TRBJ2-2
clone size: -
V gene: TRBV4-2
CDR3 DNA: TGTGCCAGCAGCCCAGCCTCGGCCGGGGAGCTGTTTTTT
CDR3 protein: CASSPASAGELFF